The T cell receptor (beta chain) under discussion was sequenced for a study of blood T cell repertoires in COVID-19. For the study at large: The origin of the acute and convalescent COVID-19 samples was the United States, Italy and Spain.

In its sample, this clone was seen a few times. Authors' processing steps: Estimated nucleated cell counts came from reference gene primer amplification. Profiled with immunoSEQ multiplex PCR; TCRdb holds only in-frame clones, not every one. V and J calls and clone size are copied from that table; D and trimming were computed from the DNA. The data show 210,000 or so clones, approximately 91% seen once. V gave up 4 bases and J gave up 5 bases, with 13 bases separating them. Germline V gives CDR1 SGHRS, CDR2 YFSETQ. The CDR3 spans 15 residues. V is TRBV5-1 and J is TRBJ1-6, with D maybe TRBD1 (6 bases). This clonotype originated in a man aged 40-55 years with acute or convalescent COVID-19. Source material: peripheral blood. CDR3 amino acids: CASSPNRVNNSPLHF. CDR3 DNA sequence: TGCGCCAGCAGCCCGAACAGGGTTAATAATTCACCCCTCCACTTT.